Shown below are 11 T cell receptor beta chains from a single sample sequenced in a study of T-cell memory formation after mild COVID-19. MiXCR, applied by TCRdb to the 5' RACE reads, yields one record per CDR3 protein. The table records hundreds of thousands of distinct CDR3 sequences, roughly 19% of them present only once. Sequences were obtained from PBMCs or a T cell subset sorted from them (not recorded which). These receptors were obtained from a man between 18 and 29 years old who had mild COVID-19 (a few samples of this study predate the infection). Cell type and time point are not known.

This clonotype has only a few counts. The DNA for the CDR3 is TGTGCCAGCAGCCCGACTTTTCGGACAGGGGTTGGAGATGAGCAGTTCTTC. Translating it yields CASSPTFRTGVGDEQFF. This chain uses TRBV7-9 with TRBJ2-1; TRBD1 matches 9 bases. This CDR3 contains 17 residues. The V gene's germline CDR1 is SEHNR and CDR2 FQNEAQ (reference sequence). Germline trimming cut 5 bases from V and 8 bases from J; bases unmatched to any gene: 16.

This clonotype was recorded a few times. The chain joins TRBV6-5 to TRBJ1-2; D is ambiguous. CDR1 and CDR2 from the germline V gene are MNHEY and SVGAGI. Trimming removed 4 bases at V and 8 bases at J, with 23 bases between. This CDR3 is 16 amino acids long. CDR3 nucleotides: TGTGCCAGCAGTTCATCCGGAGAGGGATGGGGATCGGGCTACACCTTC. Protein: CASSSSGEGWGSGYTF.

This chain links TRBV3-1 with TRBJ2-3; D possibly uses TRBD1 or TRBD2 (6 bases each). The V gene's germline CDR1 is LGHDT and CDR2 YNNKEL (reference sequence). Trimming pared 1 base from V and 2 bases from J, leaving 10 bases between. This CDR3 spans 15 amino acids. CDR3 in DNA: TGTGCCAGCAGCCAAGGCTGGGGGGCCACAGATACGCAGTATTTT. It codes for CASSQGWGATDTQYF.

V gene TRBV5-1 combines with J gene TRBJ1-1; TRBD1 might be the D (5 bases). There are 18 residues in the CDR3. V was shortened by 3 bases and J by 3 bases, with 24 bases between the two germline ends. The germline gives CDR1 SGHRS, CDR2 YFSETQ. The CDR3 reads CASSWAAGRWSGYTEAFF. CDR3 bases: TGCGCCAGCAGCTGGGCGGCAGGGCGCTGGAGTGGGTACACTGAAGCTTTCTTT.

The V and J genes are TRBV7-2 and TRBJ1-5, with 7 bases lining up with TRBD1. The germline V gene encodes CDR1 SGHTA and CDR2 FQGNSA. The V gene end was trimmed by 5 bases and the J gene end by 1 base; junction bases not matched to a gene: 5. The length of the CDR3 is 15 residues. In DNA, the CDR3 is TGTGCCAGCAGCAAGGGACAGTTAAGCAATCAGCCCCAGCATTTT. The encoded protein is CASSKGQLSNQPQHF.

This clonotype was picked up a small number of times. This chain joins TRBV5-1 and TRBJ2-6, with D tentatively TRBD2 (6 bases). Looked up from germline, CDR1 is SGHRS and CDR2 is YFSETQ. V lost 4 bases and J 2 bases, leaving 13 bases between the germline ends. This CDR3 contains 16 residues. CDR3 nucleotide sequence: TGCGCCAGCAGCACGGGGGTTGTTGCTGGGGCCAACGTCCTGACTTTC. It specifies CASSTGVVAGANVLTF.

In its sample, this clonotype was seen a few times. V usage is TRBV6-2 or TRBV6-3 and J usage is TRBJ2-5, with D perhaps being TRBD1 or TRBD2 (7 bases each). Germline V CDR1 and CDR2: MNHEY, SVGEGT. CDR3 size: 17 residues. Deletions cut 5 bases from V and 2 bases from J, with 21 bases between. The DNA of the CDR3 is TGTGCCAGCAGTCCGATCTTCAGGGGGAGGGGGCAAGAGACCCAGTACTTC. It codes for CASSPIFRGRGQETQYF.

This clonotype was detected a few times. The chain uses TRBV12-3 or TRBV12-4 and TRBJ2-7; weak D call: TRBD1 (7 bases). The CDR3 extends over 15 amino acids. V was cut by 3 bases and J by 5 bases, with 17 bases left in between. DNA of the CDR3: TGTGCCAGCAGTTTCACCCAGGGGGGTTTCCACGAGCAGTACTTC. Its protein product is CASSFTQGGFHEQYF.

V usage is TRBV20-1 and J usage is TRBJ2-3, with D tentatively TRBD1 (6 bases). V was cut by 6 bases and J by 3 bases, with 16 bases left in between. Germline CDR1 reads DFQATT; CDR2 reads SNEGSKA (reference sequence). This CDR3 has 14 amino acids. CDR3 bases: TGCAGTGCCCAAAGGGGCAGGGGTACAGATACGCAGTATTTT. Amino acid sequence: CSAQRGRGTDTQYF.

This clonotype has a count of ten or more. The chain couples TRBV7-8 to TRBJ1-2; D is ambiguous. The germline V gene has CDR1 SGHVS and CDR2 FQNEAQ. This CDR3 has 14 residues. Trimming stripped 1 base from V and 0 bases from J, with 6 bases between. CDR3 DNA: TGTGCCAGCAGCTTAGGGTCAGCTAACTATGGCTACACCTTC. Amino acid sequence: CASSLGSANYGYTF.

This clonotype was observed a few times. The rearrangement uses TRBV12-3 or TRBV12-4 and TRBJ2-1; 9 bases are shared with TRBD2. V shed 2 bases, J shed 6 bases, and the junction held 14 bases outside the gene matches. The length of the CDR3 is 18 residues. Here the CDR3 DNA reads TGTGCCAGCAGTTTATTGGTAGCGGGGGCGCCGCTCCCCAATGAGCAGTTCTTC. It encodes CASSLLVAGAPLPNEQFF.